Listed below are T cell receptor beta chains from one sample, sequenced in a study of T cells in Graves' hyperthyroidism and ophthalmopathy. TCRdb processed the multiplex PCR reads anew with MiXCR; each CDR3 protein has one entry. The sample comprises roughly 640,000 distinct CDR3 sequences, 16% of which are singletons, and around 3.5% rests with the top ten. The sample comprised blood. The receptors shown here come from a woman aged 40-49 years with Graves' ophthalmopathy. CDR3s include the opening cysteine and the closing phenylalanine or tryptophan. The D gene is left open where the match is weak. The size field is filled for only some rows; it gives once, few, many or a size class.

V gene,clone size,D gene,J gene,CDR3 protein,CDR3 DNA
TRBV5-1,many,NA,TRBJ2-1,CASSSGLLVGNEQFF,TGCGCCAGCAGCTCCGGACTCTTGGTGGGTAATGAGCAGTTCTTC
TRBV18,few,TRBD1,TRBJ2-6,CASSPTTGPRSGANVLTF,TGTGCCAGCTCACCAACGACAGGGCCCCGATCTGGGGCCAACGTCCTGACTTTC
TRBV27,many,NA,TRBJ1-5,CASSLQGRDQPQHF,TGTGCCAGCAGTTTACAGGGTAGGGATCAGCCCCAGCATTTT
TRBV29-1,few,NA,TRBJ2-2,CSVEDHSRTMAGELFF,TGCAGCGTTGAAGATCATAGCAGGACGATGGCCGGGGAGCTGTTTTTT
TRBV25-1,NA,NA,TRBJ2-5,CASSEYERETQYF,TGTGCCAGCAGTGAATATGAACGCGAGACCCAGTACTTC
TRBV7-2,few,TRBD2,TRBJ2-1,CASPASGSREQFF,TGTGCCAGCCCAGCTAGCGGGAGTCGGGAGCAGTTCTTC
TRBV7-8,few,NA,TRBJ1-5,CASSLGSGSQPQHF,TGTGCCAGCAGCTTAGGATCAGGTTCTCAGCCCCAGCATTTT
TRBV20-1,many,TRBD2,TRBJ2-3,CSAVGLAGGQDTQYF,TGCAGTGCTGTCGGACTAGCGGGGGGGCAAGATACGCAGTATTTT
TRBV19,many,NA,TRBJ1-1,CASSTPRQNTEAFF,TGTGCCAGTAGTACTCCCCGGCAGAACACTGAAGCTTTCTTT
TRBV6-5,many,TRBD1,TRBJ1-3,CASSYSKQGDGNTIYF,TGTGCCAGCAGTTACTCGAAACAGGGGGACGGAAACACCATATATTTT
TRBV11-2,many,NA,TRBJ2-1,CASSSRTDNEQFF,TGTGCCAGCAGCTCGAGGACTGACAATGAGCAGTTCTTC
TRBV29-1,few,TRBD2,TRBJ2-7,CSVVGPGLAGGVEQYF,TGCAGCGTTGTTGGACCGGGACTAGCGGGAGGGGTTGAGCAGTACTTC
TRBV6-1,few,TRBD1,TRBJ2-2,CASSDWTGMNTGELFF,TGTGCCAGCAGTGACTGGACAGGGATGAACACCGGGGAGCTGTTTTTT
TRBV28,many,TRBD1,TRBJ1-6,CASSPGQEYSPLHF,TGTGCCAGCAGTCCAGGACAGGAATATTCACCCCTCCACTTT
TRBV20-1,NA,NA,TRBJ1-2,CSARSRTKYGYTF,TGCAGTGCTAGATCTCGGACCAAGTATGGCTACACCTTC
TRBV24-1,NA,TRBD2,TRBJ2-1,CATSEVAGGGLYEQFF,TGTGCCACCAGTGAAGTAGCGGGAGGGGGGTTATATGAGCAGTTCTTC
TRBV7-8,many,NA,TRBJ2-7,CASSLDLLREQYF,TGTGCCAGCAGCTTAGACCTTTTACGCGAGCAGTACTTC